This T cell receptor (beta chain) stems from a study of T-cell reconstitution after alpha-beta-depleted transplantation in children. It was with unique molecular identifiers that the TCRbeta library was prepared. TCRdb reanalysed the PCR reads using MiXCR and keeps one entry per CDR3 protein. The sample contains 490,000 or so distinct CDR3 sequences, approximately 12% of which appear only once. There are 13 residues in the CDR3. The trim removed 3 bases at V and 8 bases at J, leaving 3 bases unmatched. Germline V CDR1 and CDR2: KGHSH, LQKENI. Here the sequenced sample was PBMCs from the stem cell graft donor, taken from the stem cell graft. This chain links TRBV18 with TRBJ2-1; TRBD1 agrees at 8 bases. The source of this sequence is a human donor who donated a stem cell graft to a child with combined immunodeficiency. The CDR3 sequence is CASSPGQGDEQFF. In nucleotides, the CDR3 is TGTGCCAGCTCACCTGGACAGGGCGATGAGCAGTTCTTC.